A selection of T cell receptor beta chains follows, all from one sample in a study of response to subunit inactivated influenza vaccine. A single record per CDR3 protein comes from TCRdb applying MiXCR to the RT-PCR reads. This sample carries 540,000 or so distinct CDR3 sequences, 10% to 15% of them seen once, and the ten largest clones take around 12%. Source: PBMCs from blood, taken 35 to 45 days after vaccination. The receptors stem from a man in his fifties or sixties who received an inactivated influenza vaccine. The CDR3 runs from the conserved cysteine through the conserved F or W. A D gene is named only where the DNA matches it firmly. Expanded clones are given a class, and other clones once, few, many or no size at all.

v_gene: TRBV6-2/TRBV6-3
len: 14
abundance: few
d_gene: NA
j_gene: TRBJ1-2
CDR3nt: TGTGCCAGCAGTACTGCGAGGGATGAGTATGGCTACACCTTC
CDR3aa: CASSTARDEYGYTF

v_gene: TRBV12-3/TRBV12-4
len: 13
abundance: many
d_gene: NA
j_gene: TRBJ2-5
CDR3nt: TGTGCCAGCAGCCGCGACCCACGGGAGACCCAGTACTTC
CDR3aa: CASSRDPRETQYF

v_gene: TRBV7-2
len: 15
abundance: NA
d_gene: TRBD1
j_gene: TRBJ1-2
CDR3nt: TGTGCCAGCAGCTTAGCCGACAGGGGGCCGCTGGGCTACACCTTC
CDR3aa: CASSLADRGPLGYTF

v_gene: TRBV4-3
len: 16
abundance: many
d_gene: NA
j_gene: TRBJ2-3
CDR3nt: TGCGCCAGCAGCCAAGATAGGGGCCAGGCCACAGATACGCAGTATTTT
CDR3aa: CASSQDRGQATDTQYF

v_gene: TRBV20-1
len: 14
abundance: NA
d_gene: TRBD2
j_gene: TRBJ2-1
CDR3nt: TGCAGTGCTAGACCTCTAGCGGTCTACAATGAGCAGTTCTTC
CDR3aa: CSARPLAVYNEQFF

v_gene: TRBV20-1
len: 13
abundance: NA
d_gene: TRBD2
j_gene: TRBJ2-5
CDR3nt: TGCAGTGCTAGATTTCTAGCGGAAGAGACCCAGTACTTC
CDR3aa: CSARFLAEETQYF

v_gene: TRBV7-9
len: 15
abundance: few
d_gene: NA
j_gene: TRBJ1-5
CDR3nt: TGTGCCAGCAGCTTAGCGCGGGGATTCGATCAGCCCCAGCATTTT
CDR3aa: CASSLARGFDQPQHF

v_gene: TRBV10-3
len: 15
abundance: NA
d_gene: NA
j_gene: TRBJ2-5
CDR3nt: TGTGCCATCAGTCCCTCCGCGGGTAGAGAAGGGACCCAGTACTTC
CDR3aa: CAISPSAGREGTQYF

v_gene: TRBV20-1
len: 14
abundance: NA
d_gene: TRBD1
j_gene: TRBJ2-7
CDR3nt: TGCAGTGCTAGAGGGACAGGGGAATCCTACGAGCAGTACTTC
CDR3aa: CSARGTGESYEQYF

v_gene: TRBV6-2/TRBV6-3
len: 18
abundance: NA
d_gene: NA
j_gene: TRBJ2-5
CDR3nt: TGTGCCAGCAGTTACGGCCGGGGGGCGCGCGGGGCCCAAGAGACCCAGTACTTC
CDR3aa: CASSYGRGARGAQETQYF

v_gene: TRBV29-1
len: 12
abundance: NA
d_gene: NA
j_gene: TRBJ1-1
CDR3nt: TGCAGCGTAGCCCTGGAGGGGACTGAAGCTTTCTTT
CDR3aa: CSVALEGTEAFF

v_gene: TRBV28
len: 16
abundance: many
d_gene: TRBD2
j_gene: TRBJ2-1
CDR3nt: TGTGCCAGCAGTTTATTAGCGGGGGGGCTCTACAATGAGCAGTTCTTC
CDR3aa: CASSLLAGGLYNEQFF

v_gene: TRBV10-2
len: 14
abundance: NA
d_gene: TRBD2
j_gene: TRBJ2-7
CDR3nt: TGCGCCAGCAGTGACGGACTAGCGTCCTACGAGCAGTACTTC
CDR3aa: CASSDGLASYEQYF

v_gene: TRBV7-9
len: 13
abundance: NA
d_gene: TRBD1
j_gene: TRBJ1-1
CDR3nt: TGTGCCAGCAGCTTAGTAGGGGCCAGGGGGGCTTTCTTT
CDR3aa: CASSLVGARGAFF

v_gene: TRBV12-3/TRBV12-4
len: 13
abundance: NA
d_gene: NA
j_gene: TRBJ2-7
CDR3nt: TGTGCCAGCACCTATGTGGGGGTAGTCGAGCAGTACTTC
CDR3aa: CASTYVGVVEQYF

v_gene: TRBV4-3
len: 16
abundance: few
d_gene: TRBD2
j_gene: TRBJ2-7
CDR3nt: TGCGCCAGCAGCCTGGGACTAGCGGTTAGCTCCTACGAGCAGTACTTC
CDR3aa: CASSLGLAVSSYEQYF

v_gene: TRBV12-3/TRBV12-4
len: 12
abundance: few
d_gene: NA
j_gene: TRBJ2-2
CDR3nt: TGTGCCAGCCTGGAGGGCACCGGGGAGCTGTTTTTT
CDR3aa: CASLEGTGELFF

v_gene: TRBV10-3
len: 12
abundance: few
d_gene: TRBD2
j_gene: TRBJ2-1
CDR3nt: TGTGCCATCAGGTCGCTAGCGGGTGAGCAGTTCTTC
CDR3aa: CAIRSLAGEQFF

v_gene: TRBV6-1
len: 13
abundance: NA
d_gene: NA
j_gene: TRBJ1-1
CDR3nt: TGTGCCAGCAGTGTACGAGGGAACACTGAAGCTTTCTTT
CDR3aa: CASSVRGNTEAFF

v_gene: TRBV5-1
len: 14
abundance: NA
d_gene: TRBD1
j_gene: TRBJ2-5
CDR3nt: TGCCCCAGCAGCTTTGGGACAGGGAGAGAGACCCAGTACTTC
CDR3aa: CPSSFGTGRETQYF

v_gene: TRBV20-1
len: 12
abundance: NA
d_gene: TRBD1
j_gene: TRBJ2-7
CDR3nt: TGCAGTGCTAGCAAAACAGGGGACGAGCAGTACTTC
CDR3aa: CSASKTGDEQYF

v_gene: TRBV7-2
len: 14
abundance: many
d_gene: NA
j_gene: TRBJ2-5
CDR3nt: TGTGCCAGCAGCCCGGACTACCTCCAAGAGACCCAGTACTTC
CDR3aa: CASSPDYLQETQYF

v_gene: TRBV7-9
len: 17
abundance: NA
d_gene: TRBD1
j_gene: TRBJ1-3
CDR3nt: TGTGCCAGCAGCTTAGCGCCCGACAGGGGACGGGTAAACACCATATATTTT
CDR3aa: CASSLAPDRGRVNTIYF

v_gene: TRBV18
len: 12
abundance: many
d_gene: NA
j_gene: TRBJ2-1
CDR3nt: TGCGCCAGCAGCCCCGGAGGTAATGAGCAGTTCTTC
CDR3aa: CASSPGGNEQFF

v_gene: TRBV7-2
len: 14
abundance: NA
d_gene: NA
j_gene: TRBJ1-2
CDR3nt: TGTGCCAGCAGCTCCGAGGGGTCTAACTATGGCTACACCTTC
CDR3aa: CASSSEGSNYGYTF